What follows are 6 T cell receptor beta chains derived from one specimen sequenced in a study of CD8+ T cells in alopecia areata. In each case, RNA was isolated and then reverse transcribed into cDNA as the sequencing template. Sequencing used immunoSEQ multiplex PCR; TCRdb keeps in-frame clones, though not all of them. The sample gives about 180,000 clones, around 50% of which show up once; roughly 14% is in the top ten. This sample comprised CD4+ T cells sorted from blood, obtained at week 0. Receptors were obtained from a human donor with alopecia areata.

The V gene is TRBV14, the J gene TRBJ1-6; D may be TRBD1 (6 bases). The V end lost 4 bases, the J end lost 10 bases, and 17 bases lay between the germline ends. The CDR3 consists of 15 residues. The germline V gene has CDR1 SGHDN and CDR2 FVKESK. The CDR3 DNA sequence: TGTGCCAGCAGCCCGGGACATCAAAACGTCTCACCCCTCCACTTT. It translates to CASSPGHQNVSPLHF.

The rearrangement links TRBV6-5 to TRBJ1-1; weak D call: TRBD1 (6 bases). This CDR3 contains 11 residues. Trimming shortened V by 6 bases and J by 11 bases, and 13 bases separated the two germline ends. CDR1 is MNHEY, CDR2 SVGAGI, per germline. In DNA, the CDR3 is TGTGCCAGCAGAAAACAGGGACGGGCTTTCTTT. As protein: CASRKQGRAFF.

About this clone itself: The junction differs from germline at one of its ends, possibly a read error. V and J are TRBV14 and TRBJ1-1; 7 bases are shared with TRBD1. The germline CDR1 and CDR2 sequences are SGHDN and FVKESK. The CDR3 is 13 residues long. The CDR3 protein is CASSPQTGSEAFF. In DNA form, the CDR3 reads TGTGCCAGCAGCCCACAGACAGGGTCTGAGGCTTTCTTT. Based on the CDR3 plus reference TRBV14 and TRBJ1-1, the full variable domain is EAGVTQFPSHSVIEKGQTVTLRCDPISGHDNLYWYRRVMGKEIKFLLHFVKESKQDESGMPNNRFLAERTGGTYSTLKVQPAELEDSGVYFCASSPQTGSEAFFGQGTRLTVV.

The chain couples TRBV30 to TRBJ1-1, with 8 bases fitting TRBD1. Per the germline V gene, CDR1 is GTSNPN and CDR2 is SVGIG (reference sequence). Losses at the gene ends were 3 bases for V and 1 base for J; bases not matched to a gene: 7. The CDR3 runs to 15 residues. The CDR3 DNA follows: TGTGCCTGGAGGACCACCGGGACAGGGAACACTGAAGCTTTCTTT. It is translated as CAWRTTGTGNTEAFF.

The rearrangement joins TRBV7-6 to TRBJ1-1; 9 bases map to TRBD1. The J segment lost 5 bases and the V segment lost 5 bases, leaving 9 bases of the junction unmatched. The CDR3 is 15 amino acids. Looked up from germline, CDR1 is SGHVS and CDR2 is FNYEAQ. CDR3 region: CASSPAEGTGTEAFF. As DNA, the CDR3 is TGTGCCAGCAGCCCTGCCGAGGGGACAGGGACTGAAGCTTTCTTT.

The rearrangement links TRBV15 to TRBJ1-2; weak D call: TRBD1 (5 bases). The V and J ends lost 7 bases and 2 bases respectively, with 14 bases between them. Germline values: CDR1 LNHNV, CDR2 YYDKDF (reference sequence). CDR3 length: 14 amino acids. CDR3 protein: CATTPERGNYGYTF. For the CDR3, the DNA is TGTGCCACCACTCCAGAGAGGGGAAACTATGGCTACACCTTC.